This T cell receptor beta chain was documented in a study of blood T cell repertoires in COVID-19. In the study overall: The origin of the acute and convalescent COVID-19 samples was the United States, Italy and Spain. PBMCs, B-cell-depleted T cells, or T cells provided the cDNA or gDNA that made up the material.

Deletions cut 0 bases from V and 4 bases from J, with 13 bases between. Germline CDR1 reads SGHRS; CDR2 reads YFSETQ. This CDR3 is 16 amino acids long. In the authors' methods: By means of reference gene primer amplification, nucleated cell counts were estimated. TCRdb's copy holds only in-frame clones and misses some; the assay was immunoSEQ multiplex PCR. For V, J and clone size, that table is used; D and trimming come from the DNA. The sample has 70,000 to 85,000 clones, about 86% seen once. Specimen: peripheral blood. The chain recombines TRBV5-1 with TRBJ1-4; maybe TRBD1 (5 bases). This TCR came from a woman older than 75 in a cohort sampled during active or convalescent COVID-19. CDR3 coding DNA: TGCGCCAGCAGCTTGGCCGGGGGAGTTCTTAATGAAAAACTGTTTTTT. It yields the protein CASSLAGGVLNEKLFF.